Below, one TCR beta chain is given with its context. This sample was included in a study of blood T cell repertoires in COVID-19. Study summary: From T cells, B-cell-depleted T cells, or PBMCs came the material, which was cDNA or gDNA.

The V gene's germline CDR1 is MNHEY and CDR2 SVGEGT. V lost 4 bases and J 6 bases, leaving 15 bases between the germline ends. The CDR3 contains 14 residues. In the source study's methods: The authors estimated nucleated cell counts from reference gene primer amplification. This table comes from immunoSEQ multiplex PCR, and its TCRdb copy is limited to in-frame clones, with some not included. That table gives V, J and clone size, and the DNA gave D and trimming. This sample carries approximately 230,000 clones, approximately 86% of them seen once, and the ten largest clones take over 1.3%. The source material was peripheral blood. The V call is TRBV6-2 or TRBV6-3, the J call TRBJ1-1; no definite D call. The sequence was collected from a man of 80 years or more with acute or convalescent COVID-19. The CDR3 region has the DNA TGTGCCAGCAGTTCCGGCCAGGCGGGCGCTGAAGCTTTCTTT. It encodes CASSSGQAGAEAFF.